A single sample is the source of the 17 T cell receptor beta chains below, sequenced in a study of cytomegalovirus exposure and HLA in healthy donors. Use of 60 Vbeta and 13 Jbeta primers characterized the PCR. Produced via immunoSEQ multiplex PCR; TCRdb's table is partial and in-frame only. The table lists over 150,000 clones, 70% to 80% of them singletons, with less than 10% in the top ten. The specimen was PBMCs. Receptors originate from a man aged 30-40 years in good health and CMV-seropositive.

This clone has a single count. The CDR3 DNA follows: TGTGCCAGCACCGAGACAGGGGCCTACGAGCAGTACTTC. Amino acid sequence: CASTETGAYEQYF. The chain is built from TRBV2 and TRBJ2-7, with TRBD1 matching over 8 bases. V was pared by 7 bases and J by 2 bases, with 4 bases of the junction left unmatched. The germline gives CDR1 SNHLY, CDR2 FYNNEI. This CDR3 comprises 13 residues.

This chain uses TRBV7-8 with TRBJ1-5, with 9 bases identical to TRBD1. The CDR3 length is 14 residues. Germline lookup yields CDR1 SGHVS and CDR2 FQNEAQ. V lost 5 bases to trimming and J lost 10 bases; unmatched junction nucleotides: 9. CDR3 nucleotide sequence: TGTGCCAGCAGCGGAGGGACAGGGAATTTACCCCAGCATTTT. Amino acids: CASSGGTGNLPQHF.

The chain joins TRBV6-5 to TRBJ2-7; possible D gene TRBD1, 6 bases. Germline loops: CDR1 MNHEY, CDR2 SVGAGI. The V gene lost 0 bases and the J gene lost 2 bases, with 11 bases spanning the gap. The CDR3 sequence is 15 residues long. CDR3 loop: CASSYSPGQTYEQYF. The DNA of the CDR3 is TGTGCCAGCAGTTACTCTCCGGGACAAACCTACGAGCAGTACTTC.

The V call is TRBV6-5, the J call TRBJ2-2, with a weak D call TRBD1 (5 bases). The CDR3 extends over 13 amino acids. Trimming shortened V by 7 bases and J by 4 bases, and 10 bases separated the two germline ends. Germline CDR1 MNHEY, CDR2 SVGAGI. The CDR3 nucleotides read TGTGCCAGCATCAGGGAAGCCACCGGGGAGCTGTTTTTT. Translated, it gives CASIREATGELFF.

The chain carries TRBV5-1 and TRBJ1-1; 12 bases are shared with TRBD1. Germline values: CDR1 SGHRS, CDR2 YFSETQ. Losses at the gene ends were 3 bases for V and 3 bases for J; bases not matched to a gene: 6. There are 16 residues in the CDR3. Here the CDR3 DNA reads TGCGCCAGCAGCTCGGGACAGGGGGCGTTCGACACTGAAGCTTTCTTT. Translating it yields CASSSGQGAFDTEAFF.

A single count supports this clone. The V call is TRBV30, the J call TRBJ2-5, with 11 nucleotides matching TRBD2. The ends lost 0 bases at V and 0 bases at J; junction bases unmatched: 6. This CDR3 comprises 17 residues. Germline CDR1 is GTSNPN and CDR2 is SVGIG (reference sequence). CDR3 loop: CAWSVPRLAGYQETQYF. In nucleotides, the CDR3 is TGTGCCTGGAGTGTCCCCCGACTAGCGGGGTACCAAGAGACCCAGTACTTC. Variable domain in full (rest from reference TRBV30 and TRBJ2-5): SQTIHQWPATLVQPVGSPLSLECTVEGTSNPNLYWYRQAAGRGLQLLFYSVGIGQISSEVPQNLSASRPQDRQFILSSKKLLLSDSGFYLCAWSVPRLAGYQETQYFGPGTRLLVL.

This chain links TRBV5-1 with TRBJ2-7, with 10 positions matching TRBD2. This CDR3 has 16 amino acids. CDR1 SGHRS and CDR2 YFSETQ come from the germline V gene. J lost 2 bases, V lost 3 bases, and 8 bases had no gene match. Here the CDR3 DNA reads TGCGCCAGCAGCTCTACTTCAAGCGGGGGGGCCTACGAGCAGTACTTC. It specifies CASSSTSSGGAYEQYF.

This clone was recorded once. The chain combines TRBV2 with TRBJ2-7; a possible D gene is TRBD1 (5 bases). Per germline, CDR1 SNHLY and CDR2 FYNNEI. The CDR3 has 15 residues. The V end lost 3 bases, the J end lost 2 bases, and 14 bases lay between the germline ends. CDR3 coding DNA: TGTGCCAGCAGTGAGATTGAGACAGATACCTACGAGCAGTACTTC. Protein: CASSEIETDTYEQYF.

V and J are TRBV2 and TRBJ1-2; D remains ambiguous. Germline assignment: CDR1 SNHLY and CDR2 FYNNEI. The CDR3 loop spans 13 amino acids. Trimming left V 2 bases short and J 5 bases short, with 9 bases between. The CDR3 bases are TGTGCCAGCAGTGAAACGCGCGTATATGGCTACACCTTC. It encodes CASSETRVYGYTF.

The J gene is TRBJ2-1, the V gene TRBV28; a possible D gene is TRBD1 (6 bases). V lost 6 bases, J lost 8 bases, and 14 bases lay in between. Germline V lookup: CDR1 MDHEN, CDR2 SYDVKM. The CDR3 length is 13 residues. CDR3 residues: CASSLQGSHEQFF. The CDR3 DNA is TGTGCCAGCAGCTTACAGGGTTCCCATGAGCAGTTCTTC.

This chain links TRBV29-1 with TRBJ2-1, with TRBD2 matching 9 bases. CDR3 length: 13 residues. Unmatched junction bases numbered 7, after V lost 5 bases and J lost 8 bases. Germline CDR1 SQVTM, CDR2 ANQGSEA. CDR3 sequence (DNA): TGCAGCGTTCGCCTAGCGGGAACGTATGAGCAGTTCTTC. Its protein product is CSVRLAGTYEQFF.

V usage is TRBV27 and J usage is TRBJ2-3; D ambiguous. Germline V lookup: CDR1 MNHEY, CDR2 SMNVEV (reference sequence). This CDR3 region has 13 residues. V dropped 4 bases and J dropped 5 bases, with 10 bases sitting between them. DNA for the CDR3: TGTGCCAGCAGTTGGAGTTCCGGAGATACGCAGTATTTT. It translates to CASSWSSGDTQYF.

This clone turned up a few times. V gene TRBV29-1 combines with J gene TRBJ2-1, with 10 bases that match TRBD2. From germline, CDR1 is SQVTM and CDR2 ANQGSEA. The CDR3 loop spans 12 amino acids. Unmatched junction bases numbered 2, after V lost 3 bases and J lost 9 bases. The CDR3 DNA reads as TGCAGCGTTGAGCGGACTAGCGGTGAGCAGTTCTTC. Translation gives CSVERTSGEQFF.

The rearrangement uses TRBV7-8 and TRBJ2-3; TRBD2 matches 8 bases. From germline, CDR1 is SGHVS and CDR2 FQNEAQ. CDR3 length: 16 residues. V was clipped by 2 bases and J by 0 bases; unmatched bases: 4. In DNA form, the CDR3 reads TGTGCCAGCAGCTTAATCTCTAGCGGGAGCACAGATACGCAGTATTTT. Translating gives CASSLISSGSTDTQYF.

This clone appeared once. The chain uses TRBV5-1 and TRBJ2-7; 8 bases match TRBD1. The CDR3 runs 12 residues. Germline CDR1 is SGHRS and CDR2 is YFSETQ. V shed 4 bases and J 12 bases; nucleotides not matched to a gene: 9. This CDR3 is CASSGEGQGSYF. CDR3 sequence (DNA): TGCGCCAGCAGCGGGGAAGGACAGGGCTCGTACTTC.

V usage is TRBV28 and J usage is TRBJ1-2; D is uncertain. CDR3 size: 14 residues. CDR1 is MDHEN, CDR2 SYDVKM, per germline. Between the trimmed V and J ends, which lost 1 base and 4 bases, there was a span of 10 bases. CDR3 residues: CASSLFGKPYGYTF. Here the CDR3 DNA reads TGTGCCAGCAGTTTATTCGGGAAGCCCTATGGCTACACCTTC.

This sequence joins TRBV21-1 and TRBJ2-5; the table names TRBD2, a call not compared with the DNA. TRBV21-1 represents a pseudogene. The CDR3 has 16 residues. The CDR3 protein is CASSKKAGRSQETQYF. The CDR3 nucleotides read TGTGCCAGCAGCAAAAAGGCAGGGAGGTCACAAGAGACCCAGTACTTC.